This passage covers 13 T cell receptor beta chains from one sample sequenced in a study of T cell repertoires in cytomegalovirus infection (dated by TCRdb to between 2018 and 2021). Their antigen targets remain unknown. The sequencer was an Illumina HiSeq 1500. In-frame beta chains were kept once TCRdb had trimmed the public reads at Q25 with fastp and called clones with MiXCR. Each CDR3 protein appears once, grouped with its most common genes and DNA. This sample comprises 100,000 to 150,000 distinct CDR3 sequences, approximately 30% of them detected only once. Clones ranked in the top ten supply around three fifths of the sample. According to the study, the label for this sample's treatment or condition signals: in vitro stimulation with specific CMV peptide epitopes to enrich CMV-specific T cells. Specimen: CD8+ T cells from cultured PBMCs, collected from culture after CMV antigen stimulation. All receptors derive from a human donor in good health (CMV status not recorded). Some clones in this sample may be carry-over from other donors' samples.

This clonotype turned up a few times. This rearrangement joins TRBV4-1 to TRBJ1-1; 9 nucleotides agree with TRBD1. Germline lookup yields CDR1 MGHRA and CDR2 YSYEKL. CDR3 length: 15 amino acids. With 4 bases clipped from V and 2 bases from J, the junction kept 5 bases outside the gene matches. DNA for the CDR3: TGCGCCAGCAGCCTCATGGGACAGGGAAACACTGAAGCTTTCTTT. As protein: CASSLMGQGNTEAFF.

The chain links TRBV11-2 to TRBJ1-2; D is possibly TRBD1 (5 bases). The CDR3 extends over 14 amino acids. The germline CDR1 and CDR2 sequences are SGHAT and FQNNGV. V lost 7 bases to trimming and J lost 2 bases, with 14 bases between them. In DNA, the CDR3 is TGTGCCAGCACCCCCGGATGGGGGAACTATGGCTACACCTTC. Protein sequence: CASTPGWGNYGYTF.

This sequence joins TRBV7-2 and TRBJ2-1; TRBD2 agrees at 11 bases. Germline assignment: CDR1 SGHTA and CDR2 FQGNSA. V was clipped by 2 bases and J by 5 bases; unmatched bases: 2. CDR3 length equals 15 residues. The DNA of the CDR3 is TGTGCCAGCAGCTTACTAGCGGGGGGTGACAATGAGCAGTTCTTC. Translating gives CASSLLAGGDNEQFF.

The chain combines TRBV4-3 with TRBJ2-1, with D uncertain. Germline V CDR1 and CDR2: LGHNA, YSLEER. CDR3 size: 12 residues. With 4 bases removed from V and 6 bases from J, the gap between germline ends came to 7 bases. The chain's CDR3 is CASSLRSNEQFF. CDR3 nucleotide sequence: TGCGCCAGCAGCCTCAGGAGCAATGAGCAGTTCTTC.

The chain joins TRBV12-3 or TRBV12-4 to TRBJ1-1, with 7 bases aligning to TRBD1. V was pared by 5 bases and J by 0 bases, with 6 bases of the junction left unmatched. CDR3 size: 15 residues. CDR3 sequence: CASSPLGGMNTEAFF. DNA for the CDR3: TGTGCCAGCAGTCCGCTAGGGGGCATGAACACTGAAGCTTTCTTT.

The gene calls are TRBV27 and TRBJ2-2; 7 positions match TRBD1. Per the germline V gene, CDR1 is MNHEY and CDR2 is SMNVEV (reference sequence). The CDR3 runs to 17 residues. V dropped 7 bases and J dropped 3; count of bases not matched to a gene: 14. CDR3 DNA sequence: TGTGCCAGCACCCTAAAAAGGGGGCCGTCCTACACCGGGGAGCTGTTTTTT. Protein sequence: CASTLKRGPSYTGELFF.

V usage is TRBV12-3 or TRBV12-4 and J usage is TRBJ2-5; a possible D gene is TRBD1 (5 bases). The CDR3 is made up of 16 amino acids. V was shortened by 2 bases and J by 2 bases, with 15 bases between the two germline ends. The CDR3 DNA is TGTGCCAGCAGTTTATATGCAGGGCAGTGGCAAGAGACCCAGTACTTC. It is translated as CASSLYAGQWQETQYF.

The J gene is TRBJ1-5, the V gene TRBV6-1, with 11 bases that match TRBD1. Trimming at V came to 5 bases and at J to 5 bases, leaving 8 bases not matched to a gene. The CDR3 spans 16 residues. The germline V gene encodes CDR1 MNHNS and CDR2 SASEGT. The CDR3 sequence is CASSPRTGGLDQPQHF. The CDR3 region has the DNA TGTGCCAGCAGTCCCCGGACAGGGGGCTTAGATCAGCCCCAGCATTTT.

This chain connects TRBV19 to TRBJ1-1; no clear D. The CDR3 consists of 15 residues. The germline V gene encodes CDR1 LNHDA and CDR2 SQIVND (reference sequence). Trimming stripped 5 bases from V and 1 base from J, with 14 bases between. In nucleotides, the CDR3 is TGTGCCAGTAGTGTGGAGGGCAGGCAGAACACTGAAGCTTTCTTT. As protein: CASSVEGRQNTEAFF.

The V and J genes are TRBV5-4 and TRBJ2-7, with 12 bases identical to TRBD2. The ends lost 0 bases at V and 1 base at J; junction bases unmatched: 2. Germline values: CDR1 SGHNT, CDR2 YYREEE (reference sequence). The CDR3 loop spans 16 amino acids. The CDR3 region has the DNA TGTGCCAGCAGCTTGGGACTAGCGGGGGCGTCCTACGAGCAGTACTTC. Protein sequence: CASSLGLAGASYEQYF.

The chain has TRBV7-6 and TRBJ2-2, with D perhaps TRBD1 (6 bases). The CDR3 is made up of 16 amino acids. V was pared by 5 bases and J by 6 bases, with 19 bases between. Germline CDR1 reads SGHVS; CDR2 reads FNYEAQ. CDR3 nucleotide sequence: TGTGCCAGCAGCCCCCATATCAACAGGGTCGCCGGGGAGCTGTTTTTT. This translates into CASSPHINRVAGELFF.

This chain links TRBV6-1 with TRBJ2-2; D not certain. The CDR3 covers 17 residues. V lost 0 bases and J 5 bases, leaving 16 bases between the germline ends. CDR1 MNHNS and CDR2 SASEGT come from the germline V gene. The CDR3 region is CASSEAGHWQETGELFF. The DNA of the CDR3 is TGTGCCAGCAGTGAAGCGGGCCACTGGCAGGAAACCGGGGAGCTGTTTTTT.

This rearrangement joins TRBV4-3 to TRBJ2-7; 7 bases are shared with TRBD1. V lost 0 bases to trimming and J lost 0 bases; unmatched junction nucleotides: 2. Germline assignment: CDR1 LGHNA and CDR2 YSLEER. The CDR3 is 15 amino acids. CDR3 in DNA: TGCGCCAGCAGCCAAGAAAGGGACAGCTCCTACGAGCAGTACTTC. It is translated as CASSQERDSSYEQYF.